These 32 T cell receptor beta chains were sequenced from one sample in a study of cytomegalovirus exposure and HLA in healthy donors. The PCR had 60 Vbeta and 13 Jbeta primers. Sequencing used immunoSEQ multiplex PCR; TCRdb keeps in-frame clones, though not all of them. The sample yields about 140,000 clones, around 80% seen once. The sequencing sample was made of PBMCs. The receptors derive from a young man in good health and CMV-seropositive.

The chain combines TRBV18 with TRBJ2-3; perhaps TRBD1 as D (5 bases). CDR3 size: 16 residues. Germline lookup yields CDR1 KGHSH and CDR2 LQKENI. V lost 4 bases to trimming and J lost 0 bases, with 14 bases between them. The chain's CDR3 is CASSLTPGRSTDTQYF. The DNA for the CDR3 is TGTGCCAGCTCACTCACCCCAGGGCGAAGCACAGATACGCAGTATTTT.

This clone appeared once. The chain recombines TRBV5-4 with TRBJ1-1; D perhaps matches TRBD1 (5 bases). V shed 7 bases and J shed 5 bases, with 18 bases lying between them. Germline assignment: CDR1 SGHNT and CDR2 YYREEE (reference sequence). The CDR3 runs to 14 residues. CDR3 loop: CASGVGGVSTEAFF. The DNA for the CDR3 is TGTGCCAGCGGAGTGGGGGGGGTGTCGACTGAAGCTTTCTTT.

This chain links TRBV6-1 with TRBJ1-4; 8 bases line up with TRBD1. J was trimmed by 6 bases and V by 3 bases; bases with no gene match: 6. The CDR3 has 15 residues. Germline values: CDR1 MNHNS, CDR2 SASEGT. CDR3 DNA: TGTGCCAGCAGTGATACTATCAGGGGGCATGAAAAACTGTTTTTT. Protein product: CASSDTIRGHEKLFF.

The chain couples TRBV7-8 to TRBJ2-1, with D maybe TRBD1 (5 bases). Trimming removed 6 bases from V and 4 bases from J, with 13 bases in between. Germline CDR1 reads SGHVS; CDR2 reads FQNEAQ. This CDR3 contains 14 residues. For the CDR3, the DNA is TGTGCCAGCAGTCCACCCGACAGATACAATGAGCAGTTCTTC. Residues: CASSPPDRYNEQFF.

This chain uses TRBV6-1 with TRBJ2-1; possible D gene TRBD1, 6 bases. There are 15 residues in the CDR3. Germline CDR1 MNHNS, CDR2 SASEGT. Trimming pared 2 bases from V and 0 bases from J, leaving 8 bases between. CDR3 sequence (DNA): TGTGCCAGCAGTGAACAGGGGAGCTCCTACAATGAGCAGTTCTTC. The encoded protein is CASSEQGSSYNEQFF.

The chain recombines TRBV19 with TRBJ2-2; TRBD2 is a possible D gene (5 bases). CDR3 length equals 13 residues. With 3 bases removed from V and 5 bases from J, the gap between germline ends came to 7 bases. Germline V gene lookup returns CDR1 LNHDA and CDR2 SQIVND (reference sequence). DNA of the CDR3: TGTGCCAGTAGTATCGAGGGAACCGGGGAGCTGTTTTTT. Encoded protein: CASSIEGTGELFF.

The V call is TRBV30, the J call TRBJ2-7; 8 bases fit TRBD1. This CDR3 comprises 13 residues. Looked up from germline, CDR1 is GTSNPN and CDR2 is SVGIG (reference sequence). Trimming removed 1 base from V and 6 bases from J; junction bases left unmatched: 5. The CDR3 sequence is CAWSAGQGSEQYF. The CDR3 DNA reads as TGTGCCTGGAGTGCAGGACAGGGATCCGAGCAGTACTTC.

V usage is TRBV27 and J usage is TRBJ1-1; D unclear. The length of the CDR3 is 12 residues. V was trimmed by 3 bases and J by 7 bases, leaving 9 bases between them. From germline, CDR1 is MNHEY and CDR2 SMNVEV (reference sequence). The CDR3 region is CASSFGSGEAFF. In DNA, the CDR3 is TGTGCCAGCAGTTTCGGATCGGGTGAAGCTTTCTTT.

The CDR3 is CAWSVVGGTEAFF. CDR3 DNA sequence: TGTGCCTGGAGTGTAGTGGGGGGCACTGAAGCTTTCTTT. The chain is built from TRBV30 and TRBJ1-1; D perhaps matches TRBD1 (5 bases). The CDR3 is 13 residues long. The V end was cut by 0 bases, the J end by 4 bases, with 9 bases between. Germline lookup yields CDR1 GTSNPN and CDR2 SVGIG (reference sequence).

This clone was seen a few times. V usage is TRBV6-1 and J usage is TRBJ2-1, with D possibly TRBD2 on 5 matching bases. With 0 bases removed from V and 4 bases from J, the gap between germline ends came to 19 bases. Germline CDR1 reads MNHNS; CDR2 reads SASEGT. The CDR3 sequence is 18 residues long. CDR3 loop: CASSEAFPSRSLYNEQFF. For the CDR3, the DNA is TGTGCCAGCAGTGAAGCGTTCCCTAGCCGGAGCCTGTACAATGAGCAGTTCTTC.

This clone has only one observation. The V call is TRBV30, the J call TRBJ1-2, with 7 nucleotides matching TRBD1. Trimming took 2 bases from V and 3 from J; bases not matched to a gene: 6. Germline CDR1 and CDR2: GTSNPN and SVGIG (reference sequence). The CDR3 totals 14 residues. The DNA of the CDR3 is TGTGCCTGGAGTTCCGCCAGGGGGGACTATGGCTACACCTTC. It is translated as CAWSSARGDYGYTF.

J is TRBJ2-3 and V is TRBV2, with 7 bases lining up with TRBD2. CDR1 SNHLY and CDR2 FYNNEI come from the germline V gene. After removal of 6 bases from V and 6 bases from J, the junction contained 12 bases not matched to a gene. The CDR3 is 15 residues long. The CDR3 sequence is CASSKLAQVGDTQYF. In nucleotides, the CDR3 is TGTGCCAGCAGCAAACTAGCGCAGGTGGGGGATACGCAGTATTTT.

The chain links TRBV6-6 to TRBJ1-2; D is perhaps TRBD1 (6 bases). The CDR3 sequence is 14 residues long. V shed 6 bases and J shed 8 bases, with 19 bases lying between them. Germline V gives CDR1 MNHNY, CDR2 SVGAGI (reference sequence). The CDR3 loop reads CASSPGQFWGGYTF. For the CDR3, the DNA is TGTGCCAGCAGCCCAGGACAGTTCTGGGGCGGCTACACCTTC.

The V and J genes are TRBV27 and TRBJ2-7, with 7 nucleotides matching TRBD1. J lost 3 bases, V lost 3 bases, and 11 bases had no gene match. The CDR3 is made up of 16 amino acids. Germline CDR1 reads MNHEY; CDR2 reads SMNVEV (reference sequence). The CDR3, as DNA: TGTGCCAGCAGTTTTAAGGGGGCCGATAAATTCTACGAGCAGTACTTC. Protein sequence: CASSFKGADKFYEQYF.

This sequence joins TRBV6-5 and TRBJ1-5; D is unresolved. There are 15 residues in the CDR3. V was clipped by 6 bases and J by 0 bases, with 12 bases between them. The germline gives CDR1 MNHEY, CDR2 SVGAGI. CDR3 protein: CASSLRLDSNQPQHF. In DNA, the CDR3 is TGTGCCAGCAGCCTAAGACTGGATAGCAATCAGCCCCAGCATTTT.

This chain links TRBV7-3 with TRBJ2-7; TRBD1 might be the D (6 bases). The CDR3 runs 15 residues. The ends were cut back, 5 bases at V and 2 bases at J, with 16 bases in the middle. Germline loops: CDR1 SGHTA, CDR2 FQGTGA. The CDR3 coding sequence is TGTGCCAGCAGCAGCCCCCGACAGGTTACCTACGAGCAGTACTTC. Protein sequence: CASSSPRQVTYEQYF.

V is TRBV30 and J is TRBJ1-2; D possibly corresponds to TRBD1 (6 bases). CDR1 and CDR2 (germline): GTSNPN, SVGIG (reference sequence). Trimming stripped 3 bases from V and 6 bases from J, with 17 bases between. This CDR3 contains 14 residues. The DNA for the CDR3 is TGTGCCTGGAGCGGAGCCCAGGGGAGGGATGGCTACACCTTC. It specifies CAWSGAQGRDGYTF.

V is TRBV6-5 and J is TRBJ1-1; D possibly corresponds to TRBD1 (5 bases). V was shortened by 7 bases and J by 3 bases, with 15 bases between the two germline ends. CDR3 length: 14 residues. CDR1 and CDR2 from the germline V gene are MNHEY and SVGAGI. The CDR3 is CASKTAAGHTEAFF. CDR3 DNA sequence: TGTGCCAGCAAAACTGCAGCAGGGCACACTGAAGCTTTCTTT.

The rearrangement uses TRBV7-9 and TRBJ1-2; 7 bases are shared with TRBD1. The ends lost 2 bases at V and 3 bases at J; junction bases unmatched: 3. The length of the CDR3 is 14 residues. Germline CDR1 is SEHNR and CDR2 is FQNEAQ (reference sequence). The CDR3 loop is CASSLSDRDYGYTF. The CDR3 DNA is TGTGCCAGCAGCTTAAGTGACAGGGACTATGGCTACACCTTC.

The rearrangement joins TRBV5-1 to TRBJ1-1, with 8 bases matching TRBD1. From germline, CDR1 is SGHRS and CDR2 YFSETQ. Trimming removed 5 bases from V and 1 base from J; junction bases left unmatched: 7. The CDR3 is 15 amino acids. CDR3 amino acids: CASRPGDRGNTEAFF. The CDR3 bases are TGCGCCAGCAGACCCGGAGACAGGGGGAACACTGAAGCTTTCTTT. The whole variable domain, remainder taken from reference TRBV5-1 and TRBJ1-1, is KAGVTQTPRYLIKTRGQQVTLSCSPISGHRSVSWYQQTPGQGLQFLFEYFSETQRNKGNFPGRFSGRQFSNSRSEMNVSTLELGDSALYLCASRPGDRGNTEAFFGQGTRLTVV.

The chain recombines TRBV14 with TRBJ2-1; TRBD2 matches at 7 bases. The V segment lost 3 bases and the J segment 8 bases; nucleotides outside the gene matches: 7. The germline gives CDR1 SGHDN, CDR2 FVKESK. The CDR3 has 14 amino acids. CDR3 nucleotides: TGTGCCAGCAGCCAGAGGGTAGCGGGTTATGAGCAGTTCTTC. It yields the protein CASSQRVAGYEQFF.

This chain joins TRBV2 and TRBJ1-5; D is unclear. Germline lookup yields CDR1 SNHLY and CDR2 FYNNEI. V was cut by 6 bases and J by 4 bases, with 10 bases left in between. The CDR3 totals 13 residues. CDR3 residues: CASSSSGNQPQHF. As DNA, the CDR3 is TGTGCCAGCAGCTCCTCGGGGAATCAGCCCCAGCATTTT.

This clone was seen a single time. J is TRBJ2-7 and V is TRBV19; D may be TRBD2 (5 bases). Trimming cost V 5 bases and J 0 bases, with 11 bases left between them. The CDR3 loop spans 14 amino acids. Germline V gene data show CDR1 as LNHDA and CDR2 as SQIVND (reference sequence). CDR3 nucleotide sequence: TGTGCCAGTAGTTACGGGATCAACTCCTACGAGCAGTACTTC. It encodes CASSYGINSYEQYF.

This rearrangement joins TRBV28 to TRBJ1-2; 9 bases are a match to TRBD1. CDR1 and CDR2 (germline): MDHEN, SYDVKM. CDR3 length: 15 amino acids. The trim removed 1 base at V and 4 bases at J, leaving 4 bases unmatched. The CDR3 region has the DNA TGTGCCAGCAGTTTATTCGGGACAGGGTCCTATGGCTACACCTTC. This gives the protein CASSLFGTGSYGYTF.

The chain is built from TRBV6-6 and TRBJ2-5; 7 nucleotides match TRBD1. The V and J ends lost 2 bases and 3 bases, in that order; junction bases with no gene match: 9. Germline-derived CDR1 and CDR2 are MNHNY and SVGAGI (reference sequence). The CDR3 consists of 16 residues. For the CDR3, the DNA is TGTGCCAGCAGTTACACCGACAGACAGGGAAAAGAGACCCAGTACTTC. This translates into CASSYTDRQGKETQYF.

The chain's CDR3 is CASSDTGRADTEAFF. CDR3 DNA sequence: TGTGCCAGTAGTGATACAGGGCGGGCGGACACTGAAGCTTTCTTT. The chain carries TRBV19 and TRBJ1-1; possibly TRBD1 for D (6 bases). This CDR3 comprises 15 residues. Trimming stripped 5 bases from V and 3 bases from J, with 16 bases between. From germline, CDR1 is LNHDA and CDR2 SQIVND (reference sequence).

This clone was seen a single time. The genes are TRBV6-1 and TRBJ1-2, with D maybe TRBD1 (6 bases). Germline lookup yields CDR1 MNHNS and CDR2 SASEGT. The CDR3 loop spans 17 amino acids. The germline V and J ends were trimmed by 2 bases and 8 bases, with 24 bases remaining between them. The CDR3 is CASSEFKTGGAAAGYTF. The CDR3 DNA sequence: TGTGCCAGCAGTGAATTTAAAACGGGGGGGGCCGCGGCAGGCTACACCTTC.

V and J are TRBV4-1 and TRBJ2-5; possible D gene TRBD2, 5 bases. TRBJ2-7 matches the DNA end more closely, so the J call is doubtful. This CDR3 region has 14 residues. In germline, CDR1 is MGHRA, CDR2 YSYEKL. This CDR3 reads CASSHLRDSYEQYF. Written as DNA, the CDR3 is TGCGCCAGCAGCCACCTCCGGGATTCCTACGAGCAGTACTTC.

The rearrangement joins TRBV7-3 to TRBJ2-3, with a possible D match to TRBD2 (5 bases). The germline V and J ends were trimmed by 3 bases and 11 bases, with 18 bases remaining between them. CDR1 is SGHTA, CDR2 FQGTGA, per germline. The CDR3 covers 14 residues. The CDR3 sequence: CASSFPPPGVGQYF. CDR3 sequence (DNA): TGTGCCAGCAGCTTTCCACCCCCCGGGGTGGGGCAGTATTTT.

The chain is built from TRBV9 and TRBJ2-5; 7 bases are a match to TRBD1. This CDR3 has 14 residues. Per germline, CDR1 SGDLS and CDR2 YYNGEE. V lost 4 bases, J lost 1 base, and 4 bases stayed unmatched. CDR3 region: CASSPGTAQETQYF. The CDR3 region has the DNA TGTGCCAGCAGCCCCGGGACAGCCCAAGAGACCCAGTACTTC.

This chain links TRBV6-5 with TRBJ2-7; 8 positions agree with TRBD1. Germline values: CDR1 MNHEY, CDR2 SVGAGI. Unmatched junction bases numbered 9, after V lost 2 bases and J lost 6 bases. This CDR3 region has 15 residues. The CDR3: CASSYGPDRDGEQYF. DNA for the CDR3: TGTGCCAGCAGTTACGGGCCGGACAGGGACGGCGAGCAGTACTTC.

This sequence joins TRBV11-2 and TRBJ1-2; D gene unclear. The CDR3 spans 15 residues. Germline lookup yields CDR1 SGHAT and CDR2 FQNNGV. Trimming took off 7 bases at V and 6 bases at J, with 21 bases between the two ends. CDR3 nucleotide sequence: TGTGCCAGCAACTCTGGCGGGAGCCCATGGGATGGCTACACCTTC. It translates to CASNSGGSPWDGYTF.